This is a list of T cell receptor beta chains from one sample in a study of control samples from healthy donors and cancer patients. The assay was immunoSEQ multiplex PCR, and TCRdb's table has in-frame clones only and misses some. The sample shows around 89,000 clones, roughly 78% of them seen only once. The sequenced material came from blood. These receptors originate from a woman aged 55 to 70 in good health. CDR3s include the opening cysteine and the closing phenylalanine or tryptophan. D genes are given only for firm matches. Only part of the rows carry a size: once, few, many, or a class if the clone is expanded.

v_gene	abundance	len	j_gene	d_gene	CDR3nt	CDR3aa
TRBV21-1	-	14	TRBJ2-1	-	TGTGCCAGCAGCCCCAATCGAGGACGAAATGAGCAGTTCTTC	CASSPNRGRNEQFF
TRBV18	-	15	TRBJ1-6	-	TGTGCCAGCTCACCCGGTGCAGGTTATAATTCACCCCTCCACTTT	CASSPGAGYNSPLHF
TRBV28	-	19	TRBJ2-7	TRBD2	TGTGCCAGGGACCCTGGGAAGACTAGCGGGAGAGGAACTCACGGCGAGCAGTACTTC	CARDPGKTSGRGTHGEQYF
TRBV3-1/TRBV3-2	many	14	TRBJ2-7	-	TGTGCCAGCAGCCTATCAGGAGCCTCCTACGAGCAGTACTTC	CASSLSGASYEQYF
TRBV7-2	-	15	TRBJ2-5	TRBD2	TGTGCCAGCAGCTCCACTAGCGGGGTCCGAGAGACCCAGTACTTC	CASSSTSGVRETQYF
TRBV19	-	15	TRBJ2-7	-	TGTGCCAGTAGCTTGGTGGCGCGTCCCCCCTACGAGCAGTACTTC	CASSLVARPPYEQYF
TRBV3-1/TRBV3-2	-	15	TRBJ1-1	-	TGTGCCAGCAGGCTAAGACAGGCAATGAACACTGAAGCTTTCTTT	CASRLRQAMNTEAFF
TRBV2	-	17	TRBJ2-3	TRBD2	TGTGCCAGCAGTGAAGGGGCTAGCGGGGTCCTCACAGATACGCAGTATTTT	CASSEGASGVLTDTQYF
TRBV12-3/TRBV12-4	-	13	TRBJ1-2	-	TGTGCCAGCAGTCCAGACGGAAACTATGGCTACACCTTC	CASSPDGNYGYTF
TRBV6-6	-	15	TRBJ1-2	-	TGTGCCAGCAGTTACTCGGCAGCAACTAACTATGGCTACACCTTC	CASSYSAATNYGYTF
TRBV24-1	-	14	TRBJ2-1	-	TGTGCCACCAGTGATGAGGGGCCGGGGAATGAGCAGTTCTTC	CATSDEGPGNEQFF
TRBV10-2	-	16	TRBJ1-6	-	TGCGCCAGCACCTCAACGCGGGGCTCCTATAATTCACCCCTCCACTTT	CASTSTRGSYNSPLHF
TRBV6-2/TRBV6-3	-	13	TRBJ1-2	TRBD1	TGTGCCAGCAGTGGACAGGGGATCTATGGCTACACCTTC	CASSGQGIYGYTF
TRBV29-1	-	13	TRBJ2-5	-	TGCAGCGTTGAAGATTGGGGGTCGGAGACCCAGTACTTC	CSVEDWGSETQYF
TRBV7-6	-	14	TRBJ2-7	-	TGTGCCAGCAGCTTAGGTCCGGACTCACGCGAGCAGTACTTC	CASSLGPDSREQYF
TRBV11-2	-	15	TRBJ1-4	-	TGTGCCAGCAGCTTAGATTTGGCGTATAATGAAAAACTGTTTTTT	CASSLDLAYNEKLFF
TRBV13	-	14	TRBJ1-2	TRBD1	TGTGCCAGCAGCGTGGGACAGGGGGCTTGGGGCTACACCTTC	CASSVGQGAWGYTF
TRBV6-5	medium-sized	11	TRBJ1-2	-	TGTGCCAGCAGTACGGGGGTTGGCTACACCTTC	CASSTGVGYTF
TRBV7-2	-	15	TRBJ1-2	TRBD1	TGTGCCAGCAGCTCCGGGACAGGGGCTAACTATGGCTACACCTTC	CASSSGTGANYGYTF
TRBV19	-	14	TRBJ1-5	-	TGTGCCAGTAGGAATCTAGGGAGCAATCAGCCCCAGCATTTT	CASRNLGSNQPQHF
TRBV2	-	13	TRBJ2-2	-	TGTGCCAGCAGTGAGGGCGTCTACGGGGAGCTGTTTTTT	CASSEGVYGELFF
TRBV7-2	-	16	TRBJ2-5	-	TGTGCCAGCAGCTTAGGGGGGCGGGGAGGTCAAGAGACCCAGTACTTC	CASSLGGRGGQETQYF
TRBV7-2	-	14	TRBJ2-5	-	TGTGCCAGCAGCTTAGCCGGACCAGAAGAGACCCAGTACTTC	CASSLAGPEETQYF
TRBV7-9	few	16	TRBJ2-3	TRBD2	TGTGCCAGCAGCCCACTAAGCGGGACGGGTCCAGATACGCAGTATTTT	CASSPLSGTGPDTQYF
TRBV4-3	-	14	TRBJ1-2	TRBD1	TGCGCCAGCAGCCTAACCGGGACAGGGGTTGGCTACACCTTC	CASSLTGTGVGYTF
TRBV5-1	-	13	TRBJ2-5	TRBD1	TGCGCCAGCACGTGGACAGGGGTGGAGACCCAGTACTTC	CASTWTGVETQYF
TRBV4-2	-	17	TRBJ1-6	-	TGTGCCAGCAGCCAAGATGGAGTAAGCTCCTATAATTCACCCCTCCACTTT	CASSQDGVSSYNSPLHF